This TCR beta chain emerged from a study of shared clonotypes between healthy human individuals. The CDR3 is 12 residues long. V lost 3 bases and J lost 4, with 9 bases in between. CDR1 is SQVTM and CDR2 is ANQGSEA in the germline V gene. Clones were sequenced by immunoSEQ multiplex PCR, and TCRdb holds only the in-frame ones, with some missing. The data show about 470,000 clones, 79% seen once. This clone was counted only a few times. Source material: PBMCs. This TCR was sampled from a woman in her thirties or forties in good health. Some clones in this sample may be carry-over from other donors' samples. V is TRBV29-1 and J is TRBJ1-1; D might be TRBD1 (5 bases). The CDR3 bases are TGCAGCGTTGACAGGGAGGGCACTGAAGCTTTCTTT. Protein: CSVDREGTEAFF.